This T cell receptor (beta chain) originates from a study of CD8+ T cells in alopecia areata. It was from PBMCs that CD4+ and CD8+ T cells were sorted. V lost 6 bases, J lost 9 bases, and 9 bases lay in between. This CDR3 has 11 amino acids. Germline V gene data show CDR1 as SNHLY and CDR2 as FYNNEI. Findings of the study overall: Clonality was higher in lesional than normal scalp, especially in alopecia totalis/universalis. Patients shared TCRs less clearly than mice did, possibly for HLA-related reasons. Besides other cells, scalp samples also yield sequences of resident alphabeta T cells from normal skin.

As the sequencing template, cDNA was produced by extracting RNA and reverse transcribing it. Some clones are missing from TCRdb's copy, which holds only in-frame ones; the method was immunoSEQ multiplex PCR. The profile shows about 200,000 clones, approximately 53% of them singletons. A word on this clone: As yet, its antigen is unknown.

V is TRBV2 and J is TRBJ2-1; D is undetermined. The source of this sequence is a human donor in good health. Material: CD8+ T cells sorted from blood. The CDR3 DNA follows: TGTGCCAGCAGAACAGATCTTGAGCAGTTCTTC. Translation: CASRTDLEQFF.